This T cell receptor beta chain was documented in a study of human T cells and chemical hapten exposure. Specified time point: patch test 3, about 24 weeks after DPC sensitization. Described treatment: therapeutic diphenylcyclopropenone sensitization with weekly scalp DPC. This CDR3 region has 11 residues. Deletions cut 5 bases from V and 7 bases from J, with 7 bases between. In TCRdb, the RACE reads were re-called with MiXCR into one record per CDR3 protein. The sample includes 85,000 to 100,000 distinct CDR3 sequences, about 28% of them seen just once. The source is a man aged 35-49 years with alopecia areata. Some clones in this sample may be carry-over from other donors' samples. This chain joins TRBV12-3 or TRBV12-4 and TRBJ2-3; D remains unclear. This material consisted of whole blood, taken in connection with sensitization to the hapten diphenylcyclopropenone (DPC). Here the CDR3 reads CASSPAHTQYF. The CDR3 nucleotides read TGTGCCAGCAGTCCAGCCCATACGCAGTATTTT.